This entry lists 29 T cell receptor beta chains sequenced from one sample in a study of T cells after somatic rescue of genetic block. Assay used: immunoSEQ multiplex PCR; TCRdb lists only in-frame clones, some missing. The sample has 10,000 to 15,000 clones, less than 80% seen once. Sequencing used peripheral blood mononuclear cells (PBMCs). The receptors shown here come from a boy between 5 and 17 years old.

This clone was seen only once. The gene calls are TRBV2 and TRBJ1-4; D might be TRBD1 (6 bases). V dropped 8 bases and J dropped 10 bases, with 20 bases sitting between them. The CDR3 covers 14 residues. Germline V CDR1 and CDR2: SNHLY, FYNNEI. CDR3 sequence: CASSSGTWEGKLFF. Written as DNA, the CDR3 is TGTGCCAGCTCTTCCGGGACATGGGAGGGAAAACTGTTTTTT.

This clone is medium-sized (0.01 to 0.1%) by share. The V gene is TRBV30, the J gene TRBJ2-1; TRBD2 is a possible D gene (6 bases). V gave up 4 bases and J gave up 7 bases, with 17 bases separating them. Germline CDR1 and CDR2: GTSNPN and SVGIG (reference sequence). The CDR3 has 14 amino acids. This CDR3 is CAWIPSARENEQFF. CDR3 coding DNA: TGTGCCTGGATCCCTAGCGCCCGGGAGAATGAGCAGTTCTTC.

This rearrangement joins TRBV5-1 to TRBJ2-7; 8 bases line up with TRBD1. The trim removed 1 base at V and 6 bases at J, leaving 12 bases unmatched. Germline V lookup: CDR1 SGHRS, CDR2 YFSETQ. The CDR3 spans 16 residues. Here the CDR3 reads CASSLTTQGALSEQYF. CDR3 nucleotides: TGCGCCAGCAGCTTGACAACCCAGGGGGCGCTTTCCGAGCAGTACTTC. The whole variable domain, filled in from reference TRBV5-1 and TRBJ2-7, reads KAGVTQTPRYLIKTRGQQVTLSCSPISGHRSVSWYQQTPGQGLQFLFEYFSETQRNKGNFPGRFSGRQFSNSRSEMNVSTLELGDSALYLCASSLTTQGALSEQYFGPGTRLTVT.

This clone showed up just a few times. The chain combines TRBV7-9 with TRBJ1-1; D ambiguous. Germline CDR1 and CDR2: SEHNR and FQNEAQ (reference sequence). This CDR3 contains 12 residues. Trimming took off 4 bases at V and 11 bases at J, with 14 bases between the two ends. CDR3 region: CASSSIIGWAFF. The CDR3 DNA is TGTGCCAGCAGCTCTATTATAGGGTGGGCTTTCTTT.

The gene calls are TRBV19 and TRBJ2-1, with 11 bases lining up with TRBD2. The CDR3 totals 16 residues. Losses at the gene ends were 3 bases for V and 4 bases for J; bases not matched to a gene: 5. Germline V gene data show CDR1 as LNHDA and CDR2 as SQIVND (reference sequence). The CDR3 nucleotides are TGTGCCAGTAGTATCTGGGCTAGCGGGAGGTACAATGAGCAGTTCTTC. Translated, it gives CASSIWASGRYNEQFF.

The CDR3 is CASTWTGGETQYF. Written as DNA, the CDR3 is TGTGCCAGCACCTGGACAGGGGGAGAGACCCAGTACTTC. This chain uses TRBV6-6 with TRBJ2-5, with TRBD1 matching over 10 bases. V lost 7 bases to trimming and J lost 4 bases; unmatched junction nucleotides: 3. Germline CDR1 is MNHNY and CDR2 is SVGAGI (reference sequence). There are 13 residues in the CDR3.

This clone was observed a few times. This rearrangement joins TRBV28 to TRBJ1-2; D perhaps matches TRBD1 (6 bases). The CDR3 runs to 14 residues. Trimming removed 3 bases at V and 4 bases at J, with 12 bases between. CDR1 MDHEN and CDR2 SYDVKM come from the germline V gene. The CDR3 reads CASSFGQGTYGYTF. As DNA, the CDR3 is TGTGCCAGCAGTTTTGGGCAGGGGACCTATGGCTACACCTTC.

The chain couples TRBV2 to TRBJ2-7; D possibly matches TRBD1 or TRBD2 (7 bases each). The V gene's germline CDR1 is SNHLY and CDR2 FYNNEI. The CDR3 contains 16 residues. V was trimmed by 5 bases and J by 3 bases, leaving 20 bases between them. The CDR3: CASSSPLGGGLYEQYF. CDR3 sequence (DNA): TGTGCCAGCAGTTCCCCTTTGGGAGGGGGCCTCTACGAGCAGTACTTC.

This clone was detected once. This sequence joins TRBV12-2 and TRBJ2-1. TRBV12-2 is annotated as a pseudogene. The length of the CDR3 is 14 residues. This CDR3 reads CASRLAGQYNEQFF. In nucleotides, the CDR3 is TGTGCAAGTCGCTTAGCGGGTCAGTACAATGAGCAGTTCTTC.

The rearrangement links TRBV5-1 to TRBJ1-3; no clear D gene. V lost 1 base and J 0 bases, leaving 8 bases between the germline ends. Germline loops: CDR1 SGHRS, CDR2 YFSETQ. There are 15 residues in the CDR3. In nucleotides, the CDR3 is TGCGCCAGCAGCTTGAGTACAGACTCTGGAAACACCATATATTTT. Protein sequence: CASSLSTDSGNTIYF.

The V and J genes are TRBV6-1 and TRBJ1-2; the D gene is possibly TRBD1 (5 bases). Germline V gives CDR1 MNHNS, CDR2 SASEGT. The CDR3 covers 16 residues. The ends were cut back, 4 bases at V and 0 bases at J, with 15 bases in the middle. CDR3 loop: CASSAIRQLPNYGYTF. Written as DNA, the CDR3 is TGTGCCAGCAGTGCCATAAGACAGCTACCTAACTATGGCTACACCTTC.

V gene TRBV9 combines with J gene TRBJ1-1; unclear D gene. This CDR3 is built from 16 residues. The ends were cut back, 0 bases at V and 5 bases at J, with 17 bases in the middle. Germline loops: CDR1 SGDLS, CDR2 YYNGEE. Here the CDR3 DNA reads TGTGCCAGCAGCGTAGGGGTAGGAGGGCTTAGTACTGAAGCTTTCTTT. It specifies CASSVGVGGLSTEAFF.

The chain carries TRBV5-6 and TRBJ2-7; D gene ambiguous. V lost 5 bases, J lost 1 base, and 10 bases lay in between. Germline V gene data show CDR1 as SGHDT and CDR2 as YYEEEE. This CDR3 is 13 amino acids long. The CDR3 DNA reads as TGTGCCAGCAGGTTGACGGAGTCCTACGAGCAGTACTTC. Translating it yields CASRLTESYEQYF. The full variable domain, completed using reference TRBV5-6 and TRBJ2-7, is DAGVTQSPTHLIKTRGQQVTLRCSPKSGHDTVSWYQQALGQGPQFIFQYYEEEERQRGNFPDRFSGHQFPNYSSELNVNALLLGDSALYLCASRLTESYEQYFGPGTRLTVT.

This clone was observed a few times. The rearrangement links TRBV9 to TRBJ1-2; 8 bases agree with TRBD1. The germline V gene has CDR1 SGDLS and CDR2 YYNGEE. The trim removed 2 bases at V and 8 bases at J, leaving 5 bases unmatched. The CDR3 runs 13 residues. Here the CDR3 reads CASSVGTGEGYTF. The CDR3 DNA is TGTGCCAGCAGCGTCGGGACAGGAGAAGGCTACACCTTC.

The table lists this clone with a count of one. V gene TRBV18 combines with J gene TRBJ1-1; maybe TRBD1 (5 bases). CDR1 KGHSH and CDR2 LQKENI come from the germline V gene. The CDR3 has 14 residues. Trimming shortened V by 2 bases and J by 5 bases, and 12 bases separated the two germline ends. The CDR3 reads CASSPVGRGTEAFF. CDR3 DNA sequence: TGTGCCAGCTCACCAGTGGGGCGGGGGACTGAAGCTTTCTTT.

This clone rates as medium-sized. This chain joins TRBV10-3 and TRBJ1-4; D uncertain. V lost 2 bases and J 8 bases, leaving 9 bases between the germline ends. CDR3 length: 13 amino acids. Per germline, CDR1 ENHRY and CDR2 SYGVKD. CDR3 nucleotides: TGTGCCATCAGTGAGAACTATTTAGAAAAACTGTTTTTT. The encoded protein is CAISENYLEKLFF.

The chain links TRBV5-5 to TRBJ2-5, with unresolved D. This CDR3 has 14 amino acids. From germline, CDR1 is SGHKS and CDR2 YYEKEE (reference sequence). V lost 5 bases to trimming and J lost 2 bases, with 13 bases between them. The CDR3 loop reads CASRPTATQETQYF. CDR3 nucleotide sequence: TGTGCCAGCAGGCCTACAGCCACTCAAGAGACCCAGTACTTC.

The CDR3 sequence is CASSFDAGLSYEQYF. The CDR3 DNA is TGTGCCAGCAGCTTTGACGCAGGTTTATCCTACGAGCAGTACTTC. This sequence joins TRBV5-6 and TRBJ2-7, with D unresolved. The CDR3 covers 15 residues. V dropped 2 bases and J dropped 1 base, with 13 bases sitting between them. Germline lookup yields CDR1 SGHDT and CDR2 YYEEEE.

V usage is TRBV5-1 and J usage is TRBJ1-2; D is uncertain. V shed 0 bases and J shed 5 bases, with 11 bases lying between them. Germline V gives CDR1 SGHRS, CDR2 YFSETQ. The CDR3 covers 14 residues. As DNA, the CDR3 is TGCGCCAGCAGCTTGGGGGATGTGAGTTATGGCTACACCTTC. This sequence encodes CASSLGDVSYGYTF.

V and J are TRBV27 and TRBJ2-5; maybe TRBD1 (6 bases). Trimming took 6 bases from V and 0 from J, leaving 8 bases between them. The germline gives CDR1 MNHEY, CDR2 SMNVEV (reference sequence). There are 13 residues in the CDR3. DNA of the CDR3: TGTGCCAGCAGAACAGGGAACCAAGAGACCCAGTACTTC. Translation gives CASRTGNQETQYF.

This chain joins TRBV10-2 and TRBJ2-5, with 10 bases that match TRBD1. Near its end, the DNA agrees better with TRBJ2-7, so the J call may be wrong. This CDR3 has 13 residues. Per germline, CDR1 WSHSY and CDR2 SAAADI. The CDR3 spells CASRGTGVYEQYF. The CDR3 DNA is TGCGCCAGCAGAGGGACAGGGGTTTACGAGCAGTACTTC.

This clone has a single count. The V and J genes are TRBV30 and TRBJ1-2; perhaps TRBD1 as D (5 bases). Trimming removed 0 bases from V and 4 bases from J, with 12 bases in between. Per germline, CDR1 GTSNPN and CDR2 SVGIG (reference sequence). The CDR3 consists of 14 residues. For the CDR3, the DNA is TGTGCCTGGAGTGTCCCGAGGGGTACCTATGGCTACACCTTC. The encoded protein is CAWSVPRGTYGYTF.

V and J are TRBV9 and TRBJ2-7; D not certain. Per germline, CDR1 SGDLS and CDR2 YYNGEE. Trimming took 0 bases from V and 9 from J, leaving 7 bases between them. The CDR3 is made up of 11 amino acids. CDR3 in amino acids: CASSVDSVQYF. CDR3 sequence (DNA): TGTGCCAGCAGCGTAGATTCAGTGCAGTACTTC.

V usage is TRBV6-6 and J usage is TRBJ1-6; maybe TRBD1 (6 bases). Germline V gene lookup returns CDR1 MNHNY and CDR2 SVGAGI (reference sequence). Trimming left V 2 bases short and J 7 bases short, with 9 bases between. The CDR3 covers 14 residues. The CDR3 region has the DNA TGTGCCAGCAGTTACGGGACAAAGAATTCACCCCTCCACTTT. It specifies CASSYGTKNSPLHF.

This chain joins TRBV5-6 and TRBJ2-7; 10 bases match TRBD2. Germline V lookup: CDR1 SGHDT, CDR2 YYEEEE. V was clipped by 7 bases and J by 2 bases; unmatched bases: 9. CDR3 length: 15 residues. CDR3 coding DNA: TGTGCCAGCGCACAAGGGCTAGCGGGGGCCTACGAGCAGTACTTC. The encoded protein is CASAQGLAGAYEQYF.

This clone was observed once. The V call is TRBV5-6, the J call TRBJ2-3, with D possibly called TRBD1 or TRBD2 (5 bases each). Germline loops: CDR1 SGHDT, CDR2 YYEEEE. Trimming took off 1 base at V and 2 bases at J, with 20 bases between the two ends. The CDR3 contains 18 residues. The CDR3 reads CASSLRSTGRTYTDTQYF. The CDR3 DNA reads TGTGCCAGCAGCTTGCGTTCCACGGGACGGACTTACACAGATACGCAGTATTTT.

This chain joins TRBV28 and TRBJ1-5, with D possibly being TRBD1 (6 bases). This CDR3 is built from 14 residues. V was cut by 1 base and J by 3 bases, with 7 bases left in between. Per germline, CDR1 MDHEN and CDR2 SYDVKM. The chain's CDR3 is CASSLYRDNQPQHF. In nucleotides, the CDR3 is TGTGCCAGCAGTTTATACAGGGACAATCAGCCCCAGCATTTT.

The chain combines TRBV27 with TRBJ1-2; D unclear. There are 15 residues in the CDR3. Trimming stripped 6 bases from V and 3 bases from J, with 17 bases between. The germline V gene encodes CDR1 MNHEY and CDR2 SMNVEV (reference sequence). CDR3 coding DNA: TGTGCCAGCAGACCGACCCCTGGACCGGACTATGGCTACACCTTC. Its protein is CASRPTPGPDYGYTF.

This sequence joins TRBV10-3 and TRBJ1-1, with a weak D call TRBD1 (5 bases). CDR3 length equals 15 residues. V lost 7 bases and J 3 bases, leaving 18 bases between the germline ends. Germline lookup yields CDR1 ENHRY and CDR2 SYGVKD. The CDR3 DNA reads TGTGCCATCAATTACTCCGGGGCCTGGGACACTGAAGCTTTCTTT. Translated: CAINYSGAWDTEAFF.